A single sample gave rise to the 28 T cell receptor beta chains below, sequenced in a study of cytomegalovirus exposure and HLA in healthy donors. In the PCR, 60 Vbeta and 13 Jbeta primers were used. This table comes from immunoSEQ multiplex PCR, and its TCRdb copy is limited to in-frame clones, with some not included. The data show about 93,000 clones, less than 80% seen once. What was sequenced was PBMCs. These receptors were obtained from a boy aged 5 to 17 in good health and CMV-seropositive.

In this sample, this clone turned up a few times. This chain joins TRBV7-6 and TRBJ1-1; 7 bases match TRBD1. Germline V CDR1 and CDR2: SGHVS, FNYEAQ. After removal of 5 bases from V and 10 bases from J, the junction contained 10 bases not matched to a gene. This CDR3 region has 13 residues. CDR3: CASSIGTAEGAFF. The CDR3 nucleotides are TGTGCCAGCAGCATAGGGACAGCCGAGGGAGCTTTCTTT.

V gene TRBV30 combines with J gene TRBJ1-5; D is ambiguous. Trimming stripped 1 base from V and 8 bases from J, with 12 bases between. Germline V gene lookup returns CDR1 GTSNPN and CDR2 SVGIG (reference sequence). The CDR3 length is 13 residues. CDR3 amino acids: CAWSGGSTKPQHF. The DNA for the CDR3 is TGTGCCTGGAGTGGCGGGAGCACTAAGCCCCAGCATTTT.

This clone was seen a few times. The J gene is TRBJ2-6, the V gene TRBV29-1; no firm D call. This CDR3 is built from 13 residues. Trimming took off 7 bases at V and 1 base at J, with 8 bases between the two ends. From germline, CDR1 is SQVTM and CDR2 ANQGSEA. CDR3 DNA sequence: TGCAGCGGCGCTCTATCTGGGGCCAACGTCCTGACTTTC. This translates into CSGALSGANVLTF.

The CDR3 region is CASSPGQGLNEQFF. CDR3 nucleotide sequence: TGTGCCAGCAGCCCAGGACAGGGACTGAATGAGCAGTTCTTC. The chain couples TRBV7-3 to TRBJ2-1; TRBD1 matches at 8 bases. After removal of 5 bases from V and 7 bases from J, the junction contained 7 bases not matched to a gene. Germline CDR1 SGHTA, CDR2 FQGTGA. This CDR3 is 14 amino acids long.

The chain employs TRBV2 and TRBJ2-2, with 8 bases lining up with TRBD1. CDR1 is SNHLY, CDR2 FYNNEI, per germline. This CDR3 has 15 amino acids. J lost 5 bases, V lost 5 bases, and 7 bases had no gene match. The CDR3 spells CASSPGQGGTGELFF. The CDR3 DNA follows: TGTGCCAGCAGTCCCGGACAGGGCGGGACCGGGGAGCTGTTTTTT.

The CDR3 is CASSVGTANTGELFF. CDR3 DNA: TGTGCCAGCAGTGTAGGGACTGCGAACACCGGGGAGCTGTTTTTT. The chain carries TRBV2 and TRBJ2-2; possibly TRBD2 for D (6 bases). CDR3 length: 15 residues. Between the trimmed V and J ends, which lost 4 bases and 0 bases, there was a span of 9 bases. The germline gives CDR1 SNHLY, CDR2 FYNNEI.

The chain combines TRBV2 with TRBJ1-2; weak D call: TRBD1 (5 bases). This CDR3 is built from 14 residues. The V gene's germline CDR1 is SNHLY and CDR2 FYNNEI. Deletions cut 8 bases from V and 5 bases from J, with 18 bases between. CDR3 sequence (DNA): TGTGCCAGCGGGGACTCCCTAGGTGGTTATGGCTACACCTTC. Residues: CASGDSLGGYGYTF.

The V call is TRBV9, the J call TRBJ2-3; tentatively, D is TRBD2 (6 bases). This CDR3 region has 16 residues. Between the trimmed V and J ends, which lost 3 bases and 0 bases, there was a span of 14 bases. Germline CDR1 SGDLS, CDR2 YYNGEE. The CDR3 DNA follows: TGTGCCAGCAGCGCGGGACCGGGACTGAGCACAGATACGCAGTATTTT. Translated, it gives CASSAGPGLSTDTQYF.

The CDR3 sequence is CASSDVDMRAFF. The CDR3 DNA reads TGTGCCAGCAGTGATGTTGATATGAGAGCTTTCTTT. The chain combines TRBV2 with TRBJ1-1; D gene uncertain. The germline V gene has CDR1 SNHLY and CDR2 FYNNEI. Trimming shortened V by 3 bases and J by 10 bases, and 12 bases separated the two germline ends. The CDR3 is 12 residues long.

This clone turned up a few times. The chain combines TRBV11-1 with TRBJ2-2; tentative D call: TRBD2 (6 bases). Germline CDR1 SGHAT, CDR2 FQDESV (reference sequence). Trimming removed 1 base at V and 2 bases at J, with 8 bases between. The CDR3 is made up of 15 amino acids. CDR3 region: CASSLGGANTGELFF. The CDR3 DNA reads as TGTGCCAGCAGCTTAGGCGGGGCTAACACCGGGGAGCTGTTTTTT.

The J gene is TRBJ2-3, the V gene TRBV5-1, with TRBD2 as a possible D gene (5 bases). Looked up from germline, CDR1 is SGHRS and CDR2 is YFSETQ. The CDR3 is 16 amino acids. The V and J ends lost 0 bases and 1 base respectively, with 12 bases between them. CDR3 in DNA: TGCGCCAGCAGCTTGGAAACGGGGTTAGGCACAGATACGCAGTATTTT. Its translation: CASSLETGLGTDTQYF.

This clone was observed a handful of times. The chain is built from TRBV5-1 and TRBJ1-5, with D perhaps TRBD1 (6 bases). The V gene's germline CDR1 is SGHRS and CDR2 YFSETQ. Trimming took 0 bases from V and 7 from J, leaving 11 bases between them. This CDR3 contains 14 residues. The CDR3 spells CASSLGSGDQPQHF. CDR3 nucleotides: TGCGCCAGCAGCTTGGGGTCAGGGGACCAGCCCCAGCATTTT.

There are a few counts of this clone. J is TRBJ1-2 and V is TRBV19; TRBD1 is a possible D gene (6 bases). Germline assignment: CDR1 LNHDA and CDR2 SQIVND (reference sequence). Trimming shortened V by 3 bases and J by 3 bases, and 11 bases separated the two germline ends. CDR3 length: 14 amino acids. The DNA for the CDR3 is TGTGCCAGTAGTATCCAGGGGCTCGACTATGGCTACACCTTC. Protein sequence: CASSIQGLDYGYTF. The full variable domain, in which reference TRBV19 and TRBJ1-2 provide the parts outside the CDR3, is DGGITQSPKYLFRKEGQNVTLSCEQNLNHDAMYWYRQDPGQGLRLIYYSQIVNDFQKGDIAEGYSVSREKKESFPLTVTSAQKNPTAFYLCASSIQGLDYGYTFGSGTRLTVV.

The gene calls are TRBV2 and TRBJ2-3; 12 bases are a match to TRBD2. The CDR3 length is 16 residues. The junction had 11 bases not matched to a gene; V was cut back by 8 bases and J by 5 bases. The germline CDR1 and CDR2 sequences are SNHLY and FYNNEI. CDR3 sequence reads: CASRPRLAGVGDTQYF. In DNA form, the CDR3 reads TGTGCCAGCCGGCCTCGACTAGCGGGGGTAGGAGATACGCAGTATTTT.

V is TRBV4-3 and J is TRBJ2-1, with 7 bases fitting TRBD2. This CDR3 has 17 amino acids. V was pared by 1 base and J by 0 bases, with 6 bases of the junction left unmatched. The germline gives CDR1 LGHNA, CDR2 YSLEER. The CDR3 coding sequence is TGCGCCAGCAGCCAAGTCCGAGGCGGGAGCTCCTACAATGAGCAGTTCTTC. Its protein product is CASSQVRGGSSYNEQFF.

The chain couples TRBV19 to TRBJ1-5; D is unresolved. V lost 3 bases and J 1 base, leaving 19 bases between the germline ends. This CDR3 spans 18 amino acids. From germline, CDR1 is LNHDA and CDR2 SQIVND (reference sequence). CDR3 DNA: TGTGCCAGTAGTATCGGGCGACCCCGGGAGCGGAGCAATCAGCCCCAGCATTTT. Translated, it gives CASSIGRPRERSNQPQHF.

V usage is TRBV5-8 and J usage is TRBJ2-2, with 9 bases that match TRBD1. This CDR3 has 15 amino acids. Germline V gene lookup returns CDR1 SGHTS and CDR2 YDEGEE. V gave up 0 bases and J gave up 5 bases; unmatched junction bases: 2. CDR3 nucleotide sequence: TGTGCCAGCAGCTTGGACAGGGGGCGAACCGGGGAGCTGTTTTTT. This codes for CASSLDRGRTGELFF.

The genes are TRBV9 and TRBJ2-3; a possible D gene is TRBD2 (6 bases). Trimming removed 4 bases at V and 8 bases at J, with 11 bases between. CDR1 is SGDLS, CDR2 YYNGEE, per germline. CDR3 length equals 12 residues. The CDR3: CASSIPGGTQYF. The CDR3 DNA is TGTGCCAGCAGCATCCCCGGGGGTACGCAGTATTTT.

In its sample, this clone was seen a few times. The chain carries TRBV6-6 and TRBJ2-7; 12 bases line up with TRBD2. This CDR3 is 15 amino acids long. V gave up 5 bases and J gave up 6 bases; unmatched junction bases: 8. CDR1 is MNHNY, CDR2 SVGAGI, per germline (reference sequence). CDR3 nucleotides: TGTGCCAGCAGTCCGAGGACTAGCGGGACCGCCGAGCAGTACTTC. This translates into CASSPRTSGTAEQYF.

This chain links TRBV7-8 with TRBJ1-1, with TRBD1 matching over 8 bases. CDR1 and CDR2 (germline): SGHVS, FQNEAQ. CDR3 size: 18 residues. V shed 5 bases and J 0 bases; nucleotides not matched to a gene: 14. The CDR3 loop is CASSLRTGTGSVNTEAFF. For the CDR3, the DNA is TGTGCCAGCAGCCTCCGAACCGGGACAGGTTCCGTGAACACTGAAGCTTTCTTT.

This clone showed up just a few times. The rearrangement joins TRBV12-5 to TRBJ1-4, with 10 positions matching TRBD1. CDR1 and CDR2 (germline): LGHNT, FRNRAP. The junction had 8 bases not matched to a gene; V was cut back by 1 base and J by 12 bases. The CDR3 runs to 15 residues. The CDR3 sequence: CASGLGQTGGEELFF. Written as DNA, the CDR3 is TGTGCTAGTGGTTTGGGACAGACAGGGGGCGAGGAACTGTTTTTT.

This clone was seen a few times. The chain combines TRBV5-4 with TRBJ1-4, with D possibly matching TRBD1 (6 bases). This CDR3 contains 15 residues. With 4 bases removed from V and 3 bases from J, the gap between germline ends came to 13 bases. Germline CDR1 is SGHNT and CDR2 is YYREEE (reference sequence). The CDR3 sequence: CASSAQQGSNEKLFF. CDR3 in DNA: TGTGCCAGCAGCGCTCAACAGGGATCTAATGAAAAACTGTTTTTT. Based on the CDR3 plus reference TRBV5-4 and TRBJ1-4, the full variable domain is ETGVTQSPTHLIKTRGQQVTLRCSSQSGHNTVSWYQQALGQGPQFIFQYYREEENGRGNFPPRFSGLQFPNYSSELNVNALELDDSALYLCASSAQQGSNEKLFFGSGTQLSVL.

V and J are TRBV7-2 and TRBJ2-1, with D perhaps matching TRBD2 (6 bases). CDR3 size: 14 residues. Looked up from germline, CDR1 is SGHTA and CDR2 is FQGNSA. The V gene lost 5 bases and the J gene lost 10 bases, with 18 bases spanning the gap. This chain's CDR3 is CASSQRAGVVEQFF. In DNA form, the CDR3 reads TGTGCCAGCAGCCAACGAGCGGGCGTTGTAGAGCAGTTCTTC. Filled out from reference TRBV7-2 and TRBJ2-1, the complete variable domain reads GAGVSQSPSNKVTEKGKDVELRCDPISGHTALYWYRQSLGQGLEFLIYFQGNSAPDKSGLPSDRFSAERTGGSVSTLTIQRTQQEDSAVYLCASSQRAGVVEQFFGPGTRLTVL.

V and J are TRBV5-1 and TRBJ1-1; possibly TRBD1 for D (6 bases). V was cut by 4 bases and J by 3 bases, with 16 bases left in between. In germline, CDR1 is SGHRS, CDR2 YFSETQ. The length of the CDR3 is 15 residues. The CDR3 loop reads CASSGQQGRDTEAFF. CDR3 DNA sequence: TGCGCCAGCAGCGGACAGCAGGGTAGGGACACTGAAGCTTTCTTT.

CDR3 amino acids: CSVGTGEAFF. The CDR3 coding sequence is TGCAGCGTTGGGACGGGAGAAGCTTTCTTT. The genes are TRBV29-1 and TRBJ1-1; D uncertain. This CDR3 has 10 residues. CDR1 and CDR2 (germline): SQVTM, ANQGSEA. Trimming removed 4 bases from V and 8 bases from J, with 8 bases in between.

There are a few counts of this clone. V and J are TRBV11-3 and TRBJ2-2; tentatively, D is TRBD1 (6 bases). This CDR3 contains 15 residues. From germline, CDR1 is SGHNT and CDR2 YENEEA. V was shortened by 0 bases and J by 6 bases, with 11 bases between the two germline ends. CDR3 residues: CASSLDTGFAGELFF. Here the CDR3 DNA reads TGTGCCAGCAGCTTAGATACAGGGTTTGCCGGGGAGCTGTTTTTT.

The gene calls are TRBV7-6 and TRBJ1-4, with 7 positions matching TRBD1. The V gene end was trimmed by 4 bases and the J gene end by 0 bases; junction bases not matched to a gene: 8. This CDR3 is built from 17 residues. Germline V gives CDR1 SGHVS, CDR2 FNYEAQ. The chain's CDR3 is CASSSGTAHATNEKLFF. In DNA form, the CDR3 reads TGTGCCAGCAGCTCTGGGACAGCCCATGCAACTAATGAAAAACTGTTTTTT.

In its sample, this clone was seen once. The J gene is TRBJ1-5, the V gene TRBV27; D may be TRBD1 (5 bases). This CDR3 contains 15 residues. Germline V gene data show CDR1 as MNHEY and CDR2 as SMNVEV (reference sequence). Deletions cut 6 bases from V and 3 bases from J, with 15 bases between. The CDR3 sequence: CASSLQGFDNQPQHF. CDR3 nucleotide sequence: TGTGCCAGCAGCCTGCAGGGTTTTGACAATCAGCCCCAGCATTTT.